This TCR beta chain was obtained from a study of tumor and adjacent non-tumor tissue in lung cancer. Study as a whole: The cohort had under 15 adenocarcinoma, a couple of squamous cell and 1 small cell patients. The patients, around 9 men and 4 to 6 women, were roughly 30 to 80 with stage I to III disease.

There are 15 residues in the CDR3. V was clipped by 5 bases and J by 0 bases, with 13 bases between them. This sample's RNA came from whole unsorted tissue. The normal lung tissue was taken more than 3 cm from the tumor edge. Newly diagnosed lung cancer patients had thoracic surgery in China, August–late 2014, without prior chemotherapy. The library came from three nested PCR rounds adapted from ARM-PCR protocols. TCRdb recomputed calls from the multiplex PCR reads with MiXCR, one row per CDR3 protein. The table records some 80,000 distinct CDR3 sequences, less than 85% of them present only once. Notes on the study in general: Tumor tissue had significantly higher TCR diversity than normal lung.

The sample holds many counts of this clonotype. Its specificity is not known. The clonotype was recovered from an older man with non-small cell lung cancer. V usage is TRBV12-3 or TRBV12-4 and J usage is TRBJ1-1, with unresolved D. Sequenced: distant non-tumor lung tissue. The chain's CDR3 is CASSPQTAMNTEAFF. As DNA, the CDR3 is TGTGCCAGCAGTCCTCAAACTGCCATGAACACTGAAGCTTTCTTT.